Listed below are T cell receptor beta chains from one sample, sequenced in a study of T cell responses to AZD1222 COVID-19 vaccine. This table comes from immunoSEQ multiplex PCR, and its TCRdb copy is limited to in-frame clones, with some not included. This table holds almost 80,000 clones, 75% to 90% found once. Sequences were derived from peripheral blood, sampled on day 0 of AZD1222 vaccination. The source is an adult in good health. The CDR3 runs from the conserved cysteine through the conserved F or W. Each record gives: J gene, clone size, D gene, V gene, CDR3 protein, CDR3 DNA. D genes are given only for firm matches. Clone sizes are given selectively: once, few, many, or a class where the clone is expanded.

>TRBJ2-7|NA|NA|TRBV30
CAWSPTGFVSYEQYF
TGTGCCTGGAGTCCTACAGGGTTCGTTTCCTACGAGCAGTACTTC
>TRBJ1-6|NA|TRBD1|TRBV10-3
CAIQGDRDSPLHF
TGTGCCATCCAGGGGGACAGGGATTCACCCCTCCACTTT
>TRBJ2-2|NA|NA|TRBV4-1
CASMGTGGRTGELFF
TGCGCCAGCATGGGCACTGGGGGCCGGACCGGGGAGCTGTTTTTT
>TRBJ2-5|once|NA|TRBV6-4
CASSDTRTDSSGMHAKETQYF
TGTGCCAGCAGTGACACTAGAACGGACAGCTCAGGGATGCATGCCAAAGAGACCCAGTACTTC
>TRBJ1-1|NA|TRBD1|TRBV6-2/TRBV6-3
CASSYSIQGLDTEAFF
TGTGCCAGCAGTTACTCGATACAGGGGCTCGACACTGAAGCTTTCTTT
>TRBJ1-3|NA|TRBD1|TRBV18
CASSQWGQGTGNTIYF
TGTGCCAGCTCACAATGGGGACAGGGGACTGGAAACACCATATATTTT
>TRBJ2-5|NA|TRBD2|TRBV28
CASSYPRLAEQETQYF
TGTGCCAGCAGTTACCCCCGGCTAGCGGAGCAAGAGACCCAGTACTTC
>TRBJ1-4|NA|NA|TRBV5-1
CASSLELSEKLFF
TGCGCCAGCAGCTTGGAGCTCTCCGAAAAACTGTTTTTT
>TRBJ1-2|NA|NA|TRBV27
CASSPYRENFHGYTF
TGTGCCAGCAGCCCATACAGGGAGAATTTCCATGGCTACACCTTC
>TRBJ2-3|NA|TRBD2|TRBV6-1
CASSETSGRGSDTQYF
TGTGCCAGCAGTGAGACTAGCGGGAGAGGATCAGATACGCAGTATTTT
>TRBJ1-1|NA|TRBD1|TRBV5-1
CASSFSGGRAMNTEAFF
TGCGCCAGCAGCTTTTCAGGGGGACGAGCCATGAACACTGAAGCTTTCTTT
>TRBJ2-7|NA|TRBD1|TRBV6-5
CASRPYTGTGEQYF
TGTGCCAGCAGACCCTATACCGGGACAGGAGAGCAGTACTTC
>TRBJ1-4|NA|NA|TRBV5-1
CASSLEGADGRKLFF
TGCGCCAGCAGCTTGGAAGGGGCCGACGGGAGGAAACTGTTTTTT
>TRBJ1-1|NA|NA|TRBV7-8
CASSLIMGATAPTEAFF
TGTGCCAGCAGCTTAATTATGGGGGCTACGGCTCCCACTGAAGCTTTCTTT
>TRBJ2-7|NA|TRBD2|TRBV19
CASSIGLADTYEQYF
TGTGCCAGTAGTATCGGGCTAGCGGATACCTACGAGCAGTACTTC
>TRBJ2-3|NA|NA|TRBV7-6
CASSSPGDTQYF
TGTGCCAGCAGCTCCCCCGGGGATACGCAGTATTTT
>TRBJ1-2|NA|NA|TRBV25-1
CASSTTNYGYTF
TGTGCCAGCAGTACCACGAACTATGGCTACACCTTC
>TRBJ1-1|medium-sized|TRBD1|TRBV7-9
CASSLADRGGTEAFF
TGTGCCAGCAGCTTAGCCGACAGGGGGGGAACTGAAGCTTTCTTT
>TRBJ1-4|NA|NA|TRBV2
CASRAPLPPGSEGEKLFF
TGTGCCAGCAGAGCTCCTCTCCCCCCCGGTTCGGAGGGTGAAAAACTGTTTTTT
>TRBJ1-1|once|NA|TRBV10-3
CAIRGGITEAFF
TGTGCCATACGGGGAGGGATCACTGAAGCTTTCTTT
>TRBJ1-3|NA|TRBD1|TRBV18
CASSPAGGLGNTIYF
TGTGCCAGCTCACCAGCAGGGGGCCTCGGAAACACCATATATTTT
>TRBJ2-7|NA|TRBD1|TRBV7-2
CASKGTGRSYEQYF
TGTGCCAGCAAAGGGACAGGTCGATCCTACGAGCAGTACTTC
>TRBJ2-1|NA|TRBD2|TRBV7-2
CASSYASASGRAGEQFF
TGTGCCAGCAGCTACGCCTCGGCTAGCGGGAGGGCTGGTGAGCAGTTCTTC
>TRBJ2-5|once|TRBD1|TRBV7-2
CASSTRQGALGETQYF
TGTGCCAGCAGCACCCGACAGGGGGCGCTCGGGGAGACCCAGTACTTC
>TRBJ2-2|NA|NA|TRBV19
CASSIQRNTGELFF
TGTGCCAGTAGTATCCAGCGGAACACCGGGGAGCTGTTTTTT
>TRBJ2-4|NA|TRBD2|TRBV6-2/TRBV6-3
CASSLGGFSGTRKNIQYF
TGTGCCAGCAGTTTAGGCGGATTTAGCGGGACCCGCAAAAACATTCAGTACTTC
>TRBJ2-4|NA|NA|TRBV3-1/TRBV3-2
CASSQDWGRGTKNIQYF
TGTGCCAGCAGCCAAGATTGGGGACGGGGCACCAAAAACATTCAGTACTTC
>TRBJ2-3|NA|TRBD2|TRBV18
CASSTSGGSTDTQYF
TGTGCCAGCTCAACTAGCGGGGGGAGCACAGATACGCAGTATTTT
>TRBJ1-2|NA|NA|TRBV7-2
CASRQQGLDGYTF
TGTGCCAGCAGACAACAGGGTCTCGATGGCTACACCTTC
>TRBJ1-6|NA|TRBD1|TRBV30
CAWSPGTGSTPLHF
TGTGCCTGGAGTCCCGGGACAGGGAGTACACCCCTCCACTTT
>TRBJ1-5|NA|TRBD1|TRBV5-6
CASSLGQGDSNQPQHF
TGTGCCAGCAGCTTGGGGCAGGGGGATAGCAATCAGCCCCAGCATTTT
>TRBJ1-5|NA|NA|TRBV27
CASSFNGNQPQHF
TGTGCCAGCAGTTTTAACGGAAATCAGCCCCAGCATTTT
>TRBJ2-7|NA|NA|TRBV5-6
CASSLALTYEQYF
TGTGCCAGCAGCTTGGCACTCACTTACGAGCAGTACTTC
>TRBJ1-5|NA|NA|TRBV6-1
CASSVREFHPYSNQPQHF
TGTGCCAGCAGTGTTCGGGAGTTCCACCCTTATAGCAATCAGCCCCAGCATTTT
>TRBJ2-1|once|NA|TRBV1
CTSSQASDEQFF
TGCACCAGCAGCCAAGCAAGCGATGAGCAGTTCTTC
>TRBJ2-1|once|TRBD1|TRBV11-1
CASSQTGGTHNEQFF
TGTGCCAGCAGCCAAACAGGGGGGACACACAATGAGCAGTTCTTC
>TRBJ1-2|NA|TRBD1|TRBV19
CASTGGLAADYGYTF
TGTGCCAGTACAGGGGGTCTCGCAGCGGACTATGGCTACACCTTC
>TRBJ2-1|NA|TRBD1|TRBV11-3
CASSVTGGPYNEQFF
TGTGCCAGCAGCGTTACAGGGGGACCCTACAATGAGCAGTTCTTC
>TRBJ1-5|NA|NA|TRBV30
CAWSSSGLSNQPQHF
TGTGCCTGGAGTTCGTCAGGCCTCAGCAATCAGCCCCAGCATTTT
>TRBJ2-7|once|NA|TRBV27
CASRQTGYSGYEQYF
TGTGCCAGCAGGCAAACAGGGTATTCCGGCTACGAGCAGTACTTC
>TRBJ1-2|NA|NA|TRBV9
CASSVTGGHSYGYTF
TGTGCCAGCAGCGTAACCGGGGGGCACAGCTATGGCTACACCTTC
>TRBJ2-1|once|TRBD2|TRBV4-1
CASSYLAGVSSSYNEQFF
TGCGCCAGCAGCTACCTAGCGGGAGTTTCGAGCTCCTACAATGAGCAGTTCTTC